This TCR beta chain originates from a study of blood T cell repertoires in COVID-19. The germline CDR1 and CDR2 sequences are SGDLS and YYNGEE. There are 14 residues in the CDR3. Trimming removed 4 bases from V and 8 bases from J, with 18 bases in between. Original data processing: Reference gene primer amplification yielded estimated nucleated cell counts. TCRdb keeps only in-frame clones here, not all; method: immunoSEQ multiplex PCR. V, J and clone size are taken as reported in that table, and D and trimming were inferred from the DNA itself. This table has 200,000 to 300,000 clones, around 88% appearing once.

The specimen sequenced was PBMCs or T cells enriched from blood (not recorded which). The origin of this receptor is a woman aged 40 to 50 with acute COVID-19. This chain connects TRBV9 to TRBJ1-2, with D possibly matching TRBD1 (6 bases). The CDR3 is CASSPTVGARGYTF. In DNA, the CDR3 is TGTGCCAGCAGCCCCACCGTGGGGGCGCGGGGCTACACCTTC.